This passage covers 18 T cell receptor beta chains from one sample sequenced in a study of blood T cell repertoires in COVID-19. Assay used: immunoSEQ multiplex PCR; TCRdb lists only in-frame clones, some missing. The sample lists 56,000 or so clones; around nine tenths were seen once. Specimen: peripheral blood. The receptor source for this set is a man aged 50-60 years with acute or convalescent COVID-19.

J is TRBJ2-7 and V is TRBV4-1, with D tentatively TRBD1 (6 bases). The CDR3 sequence is 15 residues long. Germline CDR1 MGHRA, CDR2 YSYEKL. Trimming removed 4 bases at V and 6 bases at J, with 19 bases between. CDR3 amino acids: CASSLGQVQGVEQYF. The DNA for the CDR3 is TGCGCCAGCAGCCTGGGTCAGGTACAGGGAGTCGAGCAGTACTTC.

This clone was detected ten times or more. This chain joins TRBV3-1 (or the pseudogene TRBV3-2) and TRBJ2-7, with 7 positions matching TRBD2. From germline, CDR1 is LGHDT and CDR2 YNNKEL (reference sequence). This CDR3 is 16 amino acids long. The trim removed 0 bases at V and 5 bases at J, leaving 10 bases unmatched. The CDR3, as DNA: TGTGCCAGCAGCCAAGATCCCAGGACTAGTCTCGACGAGCAGTACTTC. Translation: CASSQDPRTSLDEQYF.

Notes on this clone: The germline gene is not matched at one end of the junction; a read error may be the cause. The V call is TRBV7-9, the J call TRBJ2-1; TRBD2 matches 10 bases. The CDR3 has 16 amino acids. Germline CDR1 is SEHNR and CDR2 is FQNEAQ (reference sequence). The CDR3 DNA is TGTGCCAGCAGCTTAGGAGGGACTAGCGAGAGATCGGTTTCGGTCTTC. The encoded protein is CASSLGGTSERSVSVF.

The chain couples TRBV18 to TRBJ1-2, with TRBD1 matching 9 bases. Trimming removed 3 bases from V and 0 bases from J; junction bases left unmatched: 17. CDR1 and CDR2 from the germline V gene are KGHSH and LQKENI. There are 20 residues in the CDR3. The CDR3 nucleotides are TGTGCCAGCTCACCCTACCATATTGGCGCGGGACAGGGAGCTAACTATGGCTACACCTTC. It translates to CASSPYHIGAGQGANYGYTF. Variable domain in full (rest from reference TRBV18 and TRBJ1-2): NAGVMQNPRHLVRRRGQEARLRCSPMKGHSHVYWYRQLPEEGLKFMVYLQKENIIDESGMPKERFSAEFPKEGPSILRIQQVVRGDSAAYFCASSPYHIGAGQGANYGYTFGSGTRLTVV.

This clone has just a few counts. This chain uses TRBV29-1 with TRBJ1-2, with D possibly being TRBD1 (5 bases). The germline gives CDR1 SQVTM, CDR2 ANQGSEA. The germline V and J ends were trimmed by 7 bases and 7 bases, with 13 bases remaining between them. CDR3 size: 11 residues. This CDR3 is CSDGTATGYTF. DNA for the CDR3: TGCAGCGATGGGACTGCCACTGGCTACACCTTC.

This clone was seen a single time. This sequence joins TRBV5-1 and TRBJ2-3; a possible D gene is TRBD2 (6 bases). V lost 4 bases and J 9 bases, leaving 21 bases between the germline ends. CDR3 length equals 15 residues. Looked up from germline, CDR1 is SGHRS and CDR2 is YFSETQ. CDR3 sequence (DNA): TGCGCCAGCAGCCTCGACCCCGGGACTCCGGGGACGCAGTATTTT. Translating it yields CASSLDPGTPGTQYF.

The V gene is TRBV7-8, the J gene TRBJ1-2; D not resolved. CDR3 size: 15 residues. V lost 1 base, J lost 0 bases, and 9 bases lay in between. The germline gives CDR1 SGHVS, CDR2 FQNEAQ. The chain's CDR3 is CASSLDRVSNYGYTF. In nucleotides, the CDR3 is TGTGCCAGCAGCTTAGACAGAGTATCTAACTATGGCTACACCTTC.

The chain combines TRBV7-6 with TRBJ1-4; possibly TRBD1 for D (5 bases). The CDR3 is 17 amino acids. Per the germline V gene, CDR1 is SGHVS and CDR2 is FNYEAQ. V was clipped by 4 bases and J by 7 bases, with 22 bases between them. The CDR3 DNA reads as TGTGCCAGCAGCTCCCCGGGACTCCCACCGAAGGGTGAAAAACTGTTTTTT. Translated, it gives CASSSPGLPPKGEKLFF.

By sample fraction, this clone is medium-sized (0.01 to 0.1%). The V call is TRBV27, the J call TRBJ1-1; tentative D call: TRBD1 (5 bases). The CDR3 consists of 14 residues. Trimming shortened V by 2 bases and J by 3 bases, and 10 bases separated the two germline ends. Germline assignment: CDR1 MNHEY and CDR2 SMNVEV (reference sequence). This CDR3 reads CASSLEPGYTEAFF. The CDR3 DNA reads TGTGCCAGCAGTTTAGAACCAGGGTACACTGAAGCTTTCTTT.

This clone was recorded a few times. V is TRBV19 and J is TRBJ1-3; tentative D call: TRBD1 (5 bases). Germline-derived CDR1 and CDR2 are LNHDA and SQIVND (reference sequence). The CDR3 contains 16 residues. Trimming shortened V by 3 bases and J by 2 bases, and 14 bases separated the two germline ends. CDR3 sequence: CASSMHGGAAGNTIYF. DNA for the CDR3: TGTGCCAGTAGTATGCACGGGGGAGCGGCTGGAAACACCATATATTTT.

This chain connects TRBV7-8 to TRBJ2-7, with 10 bases matching TRBD2. V trimming: 1 base; J trimming: 3 bases; junction bases outside the gene matches: 9. Germline CDR1 SGHVS, CDR2 FQNEAQ. This CDR3 is 17 amino acids long. CDR3 coding DNA: TGTGCCAGCAGCTTAGTTTCCAGCGGGAGGGCAAACTACGAGCAGTACTTC. The encoded protein is CASSLVSSGRANYEQYF.

This chain joins TRBV9 and TRBJ1-1; unclear D gene. This CDR3 comprises 14 residues. Trimming cost V 0 bases and J 3 bases, with 9 bases left between them. From germline, CDR1 is SGDLS and CDR2 YYNGEE. CDR3 region: CASSVASFDTEAFF. Written as DNA, the CDR3 is TGTGCCAGCAGCGTAGCCAGTTTCGACACTGAAGCTTTCTTT. Using reference TRBV9 and TRBJ1-1 for the parts outside the CDR3, the full variable domain is DSGVTQTPKHLITATGQRVTLRCSPRSGDLSVYWYQQSLDQGLQFLIQYYNGEERAKGNILERFSAQQFPDLHSELNLSSLELGDSALYFCASSVASFDTEAFFGQGTRLTVV.

The chain couples TRBV6-5 to TRBJ1-2; D call uncertain. The CDR3 length is 12 residues. CDR1 is MNHEY and CDR2 is SVGAGI in the germline V gene. Trimming shortened V by 5 bases and J by 4 bases, and 8 bases separated the two germline ends. In DNA, the CDR3 is TGTGCCAGCAGTACGGGTCTCTATGGCTACACCTTC. This encodes CASSTGLYGYTF.

This clone showed up just a few times. CDR3 sequence: CASSSGTSGRKQFF. The CDR3 coding sequence is TGTGCCAGCAGCTCCGGGACTAGCGGGCGGAAGCAGTTCTTC. The chain joins TRBV7-9 to TRBJ2-1; 12 nucleotides agree with TRBD2. Germline assignment: CDR1 SEHNR and CDR2 FQNEAQ (reference sequence). The CDR3 runs 14 residues. J was trimmed by 11 bases and V by 4 bases; bases with no gene match: 6.

The gene calls are TRBV6-6 and TRBJ1-5; D not certain. V dropped 3 bases and J dropped 5 bases, with 8 bases sitting between them. The CDR3 is 13 residues long. Germline V CDR1 and CDR2: MNHNY, SVGAGI (reference sequence). Written as DNA, the CDR3 is TGTGCCAGCAGTTATCATGGAGATCAGCCCCAGCATTTT. It is translated as CASSYHGDQPQHF.

The genes are TRBV7-9 and TRBJ2-7; D gene unclear. Trimming pared 1 base from V and 5 bases from J, leaving 3 bases between. Germline V gene sequence: CDR1 SEHNR, CDR2 FQNEAQ (reference sequence). The CDR3 length is 11 residues. The CDR3 protein is CASSLVDEQYF. The CDR3 region has the DNA TGTGCCAGCAGCTTAGTCGACGAGCAGTACTTC.

The chain has TRBV30 and TRBJ2-1, with 12 bases aligning to TRBD2. V lost 2 bases, J lost 6 bases, and 23 bases stayed unmatched. The CDR3 consists of 21 residues. Germline V gives CDR1 GTSNPN, CDR2 SVGIG (reference sequence). The CDR3 reads CAWSSTEVWDTGLAGFNEQFF. CDR3 DNA: TGTGCCTGGAGTTCAACGGAGGTCTGGGACACCGGACTAGCGGGATTCAATGAGCAGTTCTTC.

V is TRBV7-2 and J is TRBJ2-7; D is perhaps TRBD2 (8 bases). CDR1 is SGHTA and CDR2 is FQGNSA in the germline V gene. The CDR3 has 16 residues. Trimming pared 5 bases from V and 3 bases from J, leaving 20 bases between. This chain's CDR3 is CASSPRGVSGVYEQYF. The DNA for the CDR3 is TGTGCCAGCAGCCCCAGGGGGGTTAGCGGGGTCTACGAGCAGTACTTC.